This is a list of T cell receptor beta chains from one sample in a study of vaccination and CD4 T cells after COVID-19. MiXCR, run by TCRdb on the PCR reads, gives a single entry per CDR3 protein. Of around 13,000 distinct CDR3 sequences in the sample, roughly 46% are singletons; the top ten hold about 22%. Antigens of these TCRs are unknown. The source material was CD4+ T cells from blood, cultured in vitro, sampled before SARS-CoV-2 vaccination. The source is a human donor who had recovered from COVID-19. The CDR3 runs from the conserved cysteine through the conserved F or W. D genes are given only for firm matches. Clone size is stated in some rows and not others, as once, few, many or a class when expanded.

V gene: TRBV20-1
J gene: TRBJ1-2
clone size: .
D gene: TRBD1
CDR3 DNA: TGCAGTGCCCAACAGGGGAACACCAACTATGGCTACACCTTC
CDR3 protein: CSAQQGNTNYGYTF

V gene: TRBV19
J gene: TRBJ2-5
clone size: .
D gene: TRBD2
CDR3 DNA: TGTGCCAGTAGTTCACTGACTAGCGGAGGGTTTCGGACCCAGTACTTC
CDR3 protein: CASSSLTSGGFRTQYF

V gene: TRBV12-3/TRBV12-4
J gene: TRBJ1-1
clone size: .
D gene: TRBD1
CDR3 DNA: TGTGCCAGCAGGGGACAGGGCCGTGAAGCTTTCTTT
CDR3 protein: CASRGQGREAFF

V gene: TRBV27
J gene: TRBJ2-1
clone size: few
D gene: .
CDR3 DNA: TGTGCCAGCAGTTCAACAGGGAGGCGGGGATGGAATGAGCAGTTCTTC
CDR3 protein: CASSSTGRRGWNEQFF

V gene: TRBV11-3
J gene: TRBJ1-2
clone size: .
D gene: .
CDR3 DNA: TGTGCCAGCAGCTCTACTTACAACGCCTATGGCTACACCTTC
CDR3 protein: CASSSTYNAYGYTF

V gene: TRBV7-6
J gene: TRBJ1-3
clone size: .
D gene: TRBD1
CDR3 DNA: TGTGCCAGCAGCTCAGGGACAGCTTTATCTGGAAACACCATATATTTT
CDR3 protein: CASSSGTALSGNTIYF

V gene: TRBV11-2
J gene: TRBJ1-5
clone size: few
D gene: TRBD1
CDR3 DNA: TGTGCCAGCAGCACCGGGACAGCATCGAGCAATCAGCCCCAGCATTTT
CDR3 protein: CASSTGTASSNQPQHF

V gene: TRBV6-1
J gene: TRBJ1-3
clone size: few
D gene: .
CDR3 DNA: TGTGCCAGCACCGGGACACAGACCGGCACCATATATTTT
CDR3 protein: CASTGTQTGTIYF

V gene: TRBV2
J gene: TRBJ2-7
clone size: .
D gene: .
CDR3 DNA: TGTGCCAGCAGTCTATACTACGAGCAGTACTTC
CDR3 protein: CASSLYYEQYF

V gene: TRBV7-8
J gene: TRBJ1-6
clone size: .
D gene: TRBD1
CDR3 DNA: TGTGCCAGCAGCTCTCCTCTCGGGACAGGGTATAATTCACCCCTCCACTTT
CDR3 protein: CASSSPLGTGYNSPLHF

V gene: TRBV20-1
J gene: TRBJ2-7
clone size: .
D gene: .
CDR3 DNA: TGCAGTGCTAGGTCAGACTACGAGCAGTACTTC
CDR3 protein: CSARSDYEQYF

V gene: TRBV7-6
J gene: TRBJ1-1
clone size: few
D gene: .
CDR3 DNA: TGTGCCAGCAGCTTATCTGGCAGTGAAGCTTTCTTT
CDR3 protein: CASSLSGSEAFF

V gene: TRBV7-2
J gene: TRBJ2-7
clone size: few
D gene: TRBD2
CDR3 DNA: TGTGCCAGCAGCTTGAGGGCCGGGACTAGCGGGAGTAGGTCGGGGCGGAGTCTGTACTTC
CDR3 protein: CASSLRAGTSGSRSGRSLYF

V gene: TRBV28
J gene: TRBJ1-2
clone size: few
D gene: TRBD1
CDR3 DNA: TGTGCCAGCAAGGGACAGCCTAACTATGGCTACACCTTC
CDR3 protein: CASKGQPNYGYTF

V gene: TRBV10-3
J gene: TRBJ2-1
clone size: once
D gene: TRBD2
CDR3 DNA: TGTGCCATCAGTGAGGGCGGGAGGGCCGATGAGCAGTTCTTC
CDR3 protein: CAISEGGRADEQFF

V gene: TRBV7-6
J gene: TRBJ2-5
clone size: .
D gene: .
CDR3 DNA: TGTGCCAGCAGCTTAGGCCCCACCGGAGGGACCCAGTACTTC
CDR3 protein: CASSLGPTGGTQYF

V gene: TRBV19
J gene: TRBJ1-1
clone size: .
D gene: .
CDR3 DNA: TGTGCCAGTAGTAGCCGGACCCCTGAAGCTTTCTTT
CDR3 protein: CASSSRTPEAFF

V gene: TRBV24-1
J gene: TRBJ2-1
clone size: .
D gene: .
CDR3 DNA: TGTGCCACCAGGGCCGATGGGGGATCCTACAATGAGCAGTTCTTC
CDR3 protein: CATRADGGSYNEQFF

V gene: TRBV11-1
J gene: TRBJ1-5
clone size: few
D gene: TRBD1
CDR3 DNA: TGTGCCAGCAGCAGCAGGACAGGGGGTGATCAGCCCCAGCATTTT
CDR3 protein: CASSSRTGGDQPQHF

V gene: TRBV12-3/TRBV12-4
J gene: TRBJ2-7
clone size: .
D gene: .
CDR3 DNA: TGTGCCAGCAGTCTGCGACAGATACGATACGAGCAGTACTTC
CDR3 protein: CASSLRQIRYEQYF

V gene: TRBV5-4
J gene: TRBJ1-6
clone size: few
D gene: TRBD1
CDR3 DNA: TGTGCCAGCAGCTTGGGACAGGGAGTGCCATCACCCCTCCACTTT
CDR3 protein: CASSLGQGVPSPLHF

V gene: TRBV27
J gene: TRBJ2-3
clone size: few
D gene: TRBD2
CDR3 DNA: TGTGCCAGCAGTCTAACTAGCGGTTCCACAGATACGCAGTATTTT
CDR3 protein: CASSLTSGSTDTQYF

V gene: TRBV11-3
J gene: TRBJ1-2
clone size: few
D gene: TRBD1
CDR3 DNA: TGTGCCAGCAGCCCATGGGGACAGGGGAACTATGGCTACACCTTC
CDR3 protein: CASSPWGQGNYGYTF

V gene: TRBV11-2
J gene: TRBJ2-6
clone size: .
D gene: .
CDR3 DNA: TGTGCCAGCAGCTTAGATCGCGTCTCTGGGGCCAACGTCCTGACTTTC
CDR3 protein: CASSLDRVSGANVLTF

V gene: TRBV20-1
J gene: TRBJ2-5
clone size: .
D gene: TRBD2
CDR3 DNA: TGCAGTGCTACAGCGGGGGACGTCGTGGGGACCCAGTACTTC
CDR3 protein: CSATAGDVVGTQYF

V gene: TRBV7-2
J gene: TRBJ1-3
clone size: .
D gene: .
CDR3 DNA: TGTGCCAGCACCTTCTACTCTGGAAACACCATATATTTT
CDR3 protein: CASTFYSGNTIYF

V gene: TRBV29-1
J gene: TRBJ1-5
clone size: .
D gene: .
CDR3 DNA: TGCAGCGCTGGGCACGGGGGGGTAGCACAGCCCCAGCATTTT
CDR3 protein: CSAGHGGVAQPQHF

V gene: TRBV6-1
J gene: TRBJ1-1
clone size: once
D gene: TRBD1
CDR3 DNA: TGTGCCAGCAGGCCGAGACAGGGGAATGTAGCATCCCACCGTCGGAGTTGGGACACTGAAGCTTTCTTT
CDR3 protein: CASRPRQGNVASHRRSWDTEAFF

V gene: TRBV5-4
J gene: TRBJ1-2
clone size: .
D gene: .
CDR3 DNA: TGTGCCAGCGGCCCGGGGATAGCTAACTATGGCTACACCTTC
CDR3 protein: CASGPGIANYGYTF

V gene: TRBV19
J gene: TRBJ1-2
clone size: few
D gene: .
CDR3 DNA: TGTGCCAGCTCCCCCCAGCAGACTAACTATGGCTACACCTTC
CDR3 protein: CASSPQQTNYGYTF

V gene: TRBV6-2/TRBV6-3
J gene: TRBJ2-3
clone size: once
D gene: .
CDR3 DNA: TGTGCCAGCAGTTATCGCCTCTGGGGTTCCGGTACAGATACGCAGTATTTT
CDR3 protein: CASSYRLWGSGTDTQYF